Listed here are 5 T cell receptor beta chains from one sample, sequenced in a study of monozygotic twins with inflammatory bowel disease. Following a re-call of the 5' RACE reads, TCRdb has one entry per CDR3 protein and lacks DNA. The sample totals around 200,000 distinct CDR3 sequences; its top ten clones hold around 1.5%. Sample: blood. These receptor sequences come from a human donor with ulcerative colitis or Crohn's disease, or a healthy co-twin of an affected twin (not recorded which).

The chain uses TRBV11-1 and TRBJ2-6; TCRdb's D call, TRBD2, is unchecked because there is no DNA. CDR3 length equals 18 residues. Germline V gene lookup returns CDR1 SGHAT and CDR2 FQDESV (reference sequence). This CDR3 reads CASSFPLAGYSGANVLTF.

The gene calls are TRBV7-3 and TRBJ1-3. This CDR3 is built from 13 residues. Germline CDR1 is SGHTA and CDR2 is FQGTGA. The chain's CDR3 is CASSLEQGNTIYF.

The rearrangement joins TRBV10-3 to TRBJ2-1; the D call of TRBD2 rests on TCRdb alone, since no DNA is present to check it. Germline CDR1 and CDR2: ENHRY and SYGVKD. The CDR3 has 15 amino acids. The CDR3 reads CAISIRGGGNNEQFF.

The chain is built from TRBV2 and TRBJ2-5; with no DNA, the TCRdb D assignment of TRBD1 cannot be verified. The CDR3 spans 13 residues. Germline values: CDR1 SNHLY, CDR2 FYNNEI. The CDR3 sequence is CASSREFQETQYF.

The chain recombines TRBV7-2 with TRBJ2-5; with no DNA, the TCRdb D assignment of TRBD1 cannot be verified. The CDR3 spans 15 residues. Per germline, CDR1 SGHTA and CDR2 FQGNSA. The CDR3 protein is CASSLGGGLWETQYF.